The clone carrying this T cell receptor beta chain has more than one count but fewer than ten. As yet, its antigen is unknown. Researchers built TCR beta libraries using quantitative 5'-RACE with molecular barcodes. TCRdb re-called the 5' RACE reads through MiXCR, storing one row per CDR3 protein. The repertoire holds about 340,000 distinct CDR3 sequences, roughly 20% seen once, with approximately 14% in the top ten. This specimen comes from a study of CD8 T cells in ankylosing spondylitis. Findings and limits, study-wide: For ankylosing spondylitis blood, a TCR beta motif of 7 or 8 highly homologous variants appeared characteristic. Within matched ankylosing spondylitis synovial fluid, disease-linked clones were reportedly significantly enriched. Relatively scarce in peripheral blood, disease-linked clones were CD8+.

The CDR3 contains 11 residues. V was pared by 8 bases and J by 7 bases, with 3 bases of the junction left unmatched. Sequencing input: blood, either unsorted or a sorted T cell fraction (not recorded which). This chain links TRBV12-3 or TRBV12-4 with TRBJ2-5; 8 nucleotides line up with TRBD2. The source is a male donor with ankylosing spondylitis or in good health (not recorded which). CDR3 nucleotide sequence: TGTGCCAGCGCGGGGGGTGCGACCCAGTACTTC. Amino acid sequence: CASAGGATQYF.